These 14 T cell receptor beta chains were all obtained from the same sample, sequenced in a study of Graves' ophthalmopathy and Graves' hyperthyroidism (dated 2018 in TCRdb). Sequenced on an Illumina HiSeq 2000. For repertoire sequencing, the TCR beta CDR3 regions were amplified from RNA transcripts. HTBI primers and the Qiagen OneStep RT-PCR kit were used in a first-round RT-PCR, which was followed by a second-round multiplex PCR, size selection and purification. Using fastp trimming at Q25 and MiXCR clonotype assembly, TCRdb reanalyzed the public sequencing data and kept in-frame beta chains. Rows matching on CDR3 protein sequence are summarized as one entry with the most common DNA and genes. This sample comprises approximately 160,000 distinct CDR3 sequences, around two fifths of them detected only once. The ten top clones hold around 5.8% of the sample. Sequenced material: peripheral blood. The source is a woman in her forties with Graves' ophthalmopathy. Donor details come from another sample of the same person, matched by shared clones.

The table lists this clonotype with many counts. The chain is built from TRBV15 and TRBJ1-1; D not certain. This CDR3 comprises 12 residues. Germline values: CDR1 LNHNV, CDR2 YYDKDF (reference sequence). V was trimmed by 3 bases and J by 7 bases, leaving 9 bases between them. CDR3 DNA sequence: TGTGCCACCAGCAGCAACGGTGATGAAGCTTTCTTT. Protein: CATSSNGDEAFF.

This chain connects TRBV6-1 to TRBJ2-7; 12 nucleotides align to TRBD2. In germline, CDR1 is MNHNS, CDR2 SASEGT. V was pared by 3 bases and J by 3 bases, with 6 bases of the junction left unmatched. The CDR3 contains 16 residues. CDR3 DNA: TGTGCCAGCAGTGATTTATGGACTAGCGGGAACTACGAGCAGTACTTC. It yields the protein CASSDLWTSGNYEQYF.

This chain uses TRBV2 with TRBJ2-2; 9 bases map to TRBD2. The germline CDR1 and CDR2 sequences are SNHLY and FYNNEI. CDR3 length: 14 residues. The ends lost 7 bases at V and 4 bases at J; junction bases unmatched: 4. The CDR3 DNA follows: TGTGCCAGCAAAGGGACTAGCACCACCGGGGAGCTGTTTTTT. Amino acids: CASKGTSTTGELFF. Supplemented by reference TRBV2 and TRBJ2-2, the full variable domain reads EPEVTQTPSHQVTQMGQEVILRCVPISNHLYFYWYRQILGQKVEFLVSFYNNEISEKSEIFDDQFSVERPDGSNFTLKIRSTKLEDSAMYFCASKGTSTTGELFFGEGSRLTVL.

This clonotype has ten or more counts. This chain joins TRBV20-1 and TRBJ2-3; 13 bases line up with TRBD2. Germline values: CDR1 DFQATT, CDR2 SNEGSKA (reference sequence). The CDR3 has 13 amino acids. This CDR3 is CSAGTSGTGTQYF. The CDR3 DNA sequence: TGCAGCGCCGGGACTAGCGGGACCGGTACGCAGTATTTT.

This clonotype showed up many times. The chain joins TRBV6-1 to TRBJ1-3; possible D gene TRBD1, 6 bases. In germline, CDR1 is MNHNS, CDR2 SASEGT. The CDR3 has 17 amino acids. V lost 0 bases and J 1 base, leaving 13 bases between the germline ends. CDR3 sequence: CASSEAWGGHSGNTIYF. The CDR3 nucleotides are TGTGCCAGCAGTGAAGCGTGGGGGGGGCATTCTGGAAACACCATATATTTT.

This clonotype has ten or more counts. The chain uses TRBV7-2 and TRBJ1-1; possible D gene TRBD1, 5 bases. Germline V gives CDR1 SGHTA, CDR2 FQGNSA. The CDR3 length is 13 residues. Trimming took 3 bases from V and 6 from J, leaving 11 bases between them. Here the CDR3 reads CASSFEGDSEAFF. The CDR3 coding sequence is TGTGCCAGCAGCTTCGAAGGGGACTCTGAAGCTTTCTTT.

This clonotype was observed at least ten times. The chain is built from TRBV5-5 and TRBJ1-6; no clear D. Germline V gene sequence: CDR1 SGHKS, CDR2 YYEKEE (reference sequence). V shed 2 bases and J shed 8 bases, with 14 bases lying between them. The CDR3 contains 15 residues. This chain's CDR3 is CASSFSPHGDSPLHF. The CDR3 nucleotides are TGTGCCAGCAGCTTTAGCCCACATGGCGATTCACCCCTCCACTTT.

This clonotype has ten or more counts. CDR3 sequence reads: CASSTLSTGEFYGYTF. As DNA, the CDR3 is TGTGCCAGCAGTACACTATCGACAGGTGAATTCTATGGCTACACCTTC. The chain links TRBV6-5 to TRBJ1-2, with D possibly being TRBD1 (6 bases). CDR1 MNHEY and CDR2 SVGAGI come from the germline V gene. CDR3 size: 16 residues. V lost 5 bases and J 4 bases, leaving 20 bases between the germline ends.

The chain has TRBV11-2 and TRBJ2-1, with 11 bases identical to TRBD1. The germline CDR1 and CDR2 sequences are SGHAT and FQNNGV. This CDR3 has 18 amino acids. V was clipped by 5 bases and J by 5 bases; unmatched bases: 14. This CDR3 reads CASSPGGRPGQGDNEQFF. In DNA, the CDR3 is TGTGCCAGCAGCCCAGGAGGGAGACCGGGACAGGGGGACAATGAGCAGTTCTTC.

This clonotype was found many times. J is TRBJ2-2 and V is TRBV12-3 or TRBV12-4; D is ambiguous. This CDR3 is 15 amino acids long. V gave up 7 bases and J gave up 6 bases, with 18 bases separating them. CDR3 bases: TGTGCCAGCATTACCCAAATGGGGAAGTCCGGGGAGCTGTTTTTT. Its translation is CASITQMGKSGELFF.

This clonotype showed up just a few times. Here the CDR3 reads CASSSGTPMNTEAFF. DNA of the CDR3: TGTGCCAGCAGTTCAGGGACCCCTATGAACACTGAAGCTTTCTTT. The rearrangement links TRBV12-3 or TRBV12-4 to TRBJ1-1, with D possibly TRBD1 on 5 matching bases. This CDR3 has 15 amino acids. V was pared by 4 bases and J by 0 bases, with 12 bases between.

DNA for the CDR3: TGTGCCAGCAGTCCGGGACAGGGCGTTACTTCACCCCTCCACTTT. Translated, it gives CASSPGQGVTSPLHF. The rearrangement uses TRBV28 and TRBJ1-6; TRBD1 matches 9 bases. The ends lost 5 bases at V and 9 bases at J; junction bases unmatched: 8. Germline CDR1 and CDR2: MDHEN and SYDVKM. The CDR3 totals 15 residues.

This clonotype was seen ten or more times. The V call is TRBV19, the J call TRBJ2-5, with 8 bases aligning to TRBD1. V dropped 3 bases and J dropped 4; count of bases not matched to a gene: 4. Germline-derived CDR1 and CDR2 are LNHDA and SQIVND (reference sequence). The CDR3 is made up of 14 amino acids. CDR3 sequence: CASSIVQGGETQYF. The CDR3 nucleotides read TGTGCCAGTAGTATTGTACAGGGGGGAGAGACCCAGTACTTC.

V is TRBV7-8 and J is TRBJ1-1, with 8 bases fitting TRBD1. The CDR3 is made up of 13 amino acids. Germline loops: CDR1 SGHVS, CDR2 FQNEAQ. J gave up 11 bases and V 1 base, and 6 bases lay outside the gene matches. CDR3 nucleotide sequence: TGTGCCAGCAGCTTAGGACAGGGGTTGGCGGCTTTCTTT. Translation gives CASSLGQGLAAFF.